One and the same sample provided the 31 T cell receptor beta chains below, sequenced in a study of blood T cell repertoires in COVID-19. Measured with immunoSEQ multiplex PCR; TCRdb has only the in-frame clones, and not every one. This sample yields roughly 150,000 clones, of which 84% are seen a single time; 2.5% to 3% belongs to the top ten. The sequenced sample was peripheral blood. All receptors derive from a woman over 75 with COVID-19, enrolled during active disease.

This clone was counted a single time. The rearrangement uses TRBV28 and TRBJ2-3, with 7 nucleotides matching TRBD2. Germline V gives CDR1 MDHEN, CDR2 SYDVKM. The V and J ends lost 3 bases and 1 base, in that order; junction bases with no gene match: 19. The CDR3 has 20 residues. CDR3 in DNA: TGTGCCAGCAGTTTTACTGGCGGGAGTGGAAATGGGGTTGGCACAGATACGCAGTATTTT. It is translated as CASSFTGGSGNGVGTDTQYF. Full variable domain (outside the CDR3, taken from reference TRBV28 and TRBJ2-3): DVKVTQSSRYLVKRTGEKVFLECVQDMDHENMFWYRQDPGLGLRLIYFSYDVKMKEKGDIPEGYSVSREKKERFSLILESASTNQTSMYLCASSFTGGSGNGVGTDTQYFGPGTRLTVL.

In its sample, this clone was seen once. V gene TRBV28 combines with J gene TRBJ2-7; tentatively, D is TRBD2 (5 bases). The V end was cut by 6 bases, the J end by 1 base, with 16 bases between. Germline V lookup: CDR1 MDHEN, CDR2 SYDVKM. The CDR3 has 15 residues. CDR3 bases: TGTGCCAGCAGCCGACGGGGAGCGGTTTCCTACGAGCAGTACTTC. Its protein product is CASSRRGAVSYEQYF.

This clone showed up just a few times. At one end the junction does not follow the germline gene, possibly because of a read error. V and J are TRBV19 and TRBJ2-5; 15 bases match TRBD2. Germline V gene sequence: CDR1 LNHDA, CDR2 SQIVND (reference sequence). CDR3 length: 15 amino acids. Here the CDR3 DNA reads TGCGCACCAGGGGGACTAGCGGGGGGCCAAGAGACCCAGTACTTC. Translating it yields CAPGGLAGGQETQYF.

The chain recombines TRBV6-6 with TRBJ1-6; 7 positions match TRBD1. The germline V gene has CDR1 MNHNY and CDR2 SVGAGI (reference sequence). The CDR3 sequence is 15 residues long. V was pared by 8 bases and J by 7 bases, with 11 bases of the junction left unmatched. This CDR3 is CASSQTGTVNSPLHF. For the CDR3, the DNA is TGTGCCAGCTCTCAAACCGGGACAGTGAATTCACCCCTCCACTTT.

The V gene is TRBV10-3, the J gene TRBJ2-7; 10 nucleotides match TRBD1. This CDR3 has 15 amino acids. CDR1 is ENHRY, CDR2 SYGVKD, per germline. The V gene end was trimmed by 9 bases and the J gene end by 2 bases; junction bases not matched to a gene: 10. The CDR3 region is CAIDAGDRGPYEQYF. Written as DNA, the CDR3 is TGTGCCATAGATGCGGGGGACAGGGGTCCCTACGAGCAGTACTTC.

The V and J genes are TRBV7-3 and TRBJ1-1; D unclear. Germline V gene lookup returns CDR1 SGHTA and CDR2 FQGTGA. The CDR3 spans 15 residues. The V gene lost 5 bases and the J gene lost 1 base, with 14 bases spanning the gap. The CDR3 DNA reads TGTGCCAGCAGCCCCGGACGGGGAACGAACACTGAAGCTTTCTTT. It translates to CASSPGRGTNTEAFF.

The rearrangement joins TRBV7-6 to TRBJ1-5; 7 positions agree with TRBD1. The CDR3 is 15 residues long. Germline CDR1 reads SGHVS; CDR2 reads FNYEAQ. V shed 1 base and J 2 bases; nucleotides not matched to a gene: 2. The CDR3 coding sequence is TGTGCCAGCAGCTTAGGACAGGGCCGCAATCAGCCCCAGCATTTT. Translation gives CASSLGQGRNQPQHF.

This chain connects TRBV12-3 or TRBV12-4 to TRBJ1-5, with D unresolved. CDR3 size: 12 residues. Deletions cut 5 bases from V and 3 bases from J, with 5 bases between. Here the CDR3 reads CASSLPNQPQHF. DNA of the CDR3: TGTGCCAGCAGTCTTCCCAATCAGCCCCAGCATTTT.

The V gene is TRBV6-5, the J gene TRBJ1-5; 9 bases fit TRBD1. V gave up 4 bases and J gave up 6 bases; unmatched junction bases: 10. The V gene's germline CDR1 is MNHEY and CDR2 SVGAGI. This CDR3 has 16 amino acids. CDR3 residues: CASSSSTGGVGQPQHF. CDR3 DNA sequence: TGTGCCAGCAGTTCGTCGACAGGGGGTGTGGGTCAGCCCCAGCATTTT.

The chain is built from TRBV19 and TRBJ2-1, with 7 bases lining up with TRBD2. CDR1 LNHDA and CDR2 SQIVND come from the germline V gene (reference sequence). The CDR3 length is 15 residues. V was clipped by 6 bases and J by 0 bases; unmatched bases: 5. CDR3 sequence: CASSPSGTSYNEQFF. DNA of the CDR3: TGTGCCAGTAGCCCAAGCGGGACCTCCTACAATGAGCAGTTCTTC.

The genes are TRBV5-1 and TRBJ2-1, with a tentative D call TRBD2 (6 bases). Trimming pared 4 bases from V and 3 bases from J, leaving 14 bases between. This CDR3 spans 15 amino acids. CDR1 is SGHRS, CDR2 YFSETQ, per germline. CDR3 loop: CASSGGGVLYNEQFF. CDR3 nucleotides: TGCGCCAGCAGCGGGGGAGGTGTTCTCTACAATGAGCAGTTCTTC.

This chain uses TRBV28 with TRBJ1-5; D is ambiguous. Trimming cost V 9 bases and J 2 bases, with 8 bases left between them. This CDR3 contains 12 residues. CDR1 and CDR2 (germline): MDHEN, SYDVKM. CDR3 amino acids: CASRSGNQPQHF. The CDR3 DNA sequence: TGTGCCAGTCGTTCGGGCAATCAGCCCCAGCATTTT. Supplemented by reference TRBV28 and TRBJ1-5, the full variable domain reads DVKVTQSSRYLVKRTGEKVFLECVQDMDHENMFWYRQDPGLGLRLIYFSYDVKMKEKGDIPEGYSVSREKKERFSLILESASTNQTSMYLCASRSGNQPQHFGDGTRLSIL.

This chain's CDR3 is CASSQDEQDQGSYTF. CDR3 DNA sequence: TGCGCCAGCAGCCAAGATGAACAGGACCAGGGTAGCTACACCTTC. The J gene is TRBJ1-2, the V gene TRBV4-3, with D maybe TRBD1 (5 bases). Germline values: CDR1 LGHNA, CDR2 YSLEER. This CDR3 is built from 15 residues. Deletions cut 0 bases from V and 9 bases from J, with 17 bases between.

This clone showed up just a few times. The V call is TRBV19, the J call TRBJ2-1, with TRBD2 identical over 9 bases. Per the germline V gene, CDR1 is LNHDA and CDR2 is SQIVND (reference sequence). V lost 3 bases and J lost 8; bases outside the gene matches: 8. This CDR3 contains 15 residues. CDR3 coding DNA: TGTGCCAGTAGTATCGTGGCGGGAGGGCCCTATGAGCAGTTCTTC. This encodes CASSIVAGGPYEQFF.

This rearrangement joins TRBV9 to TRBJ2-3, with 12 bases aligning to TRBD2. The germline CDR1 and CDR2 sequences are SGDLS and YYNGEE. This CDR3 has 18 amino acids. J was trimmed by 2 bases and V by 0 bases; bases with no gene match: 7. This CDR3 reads CASSVEGLAGLITDTQYF. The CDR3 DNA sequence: TGTGCCAGCAGCGTAGAAGGACTAGCGGGGCTGATCACAGATACGCAGTATTTT.

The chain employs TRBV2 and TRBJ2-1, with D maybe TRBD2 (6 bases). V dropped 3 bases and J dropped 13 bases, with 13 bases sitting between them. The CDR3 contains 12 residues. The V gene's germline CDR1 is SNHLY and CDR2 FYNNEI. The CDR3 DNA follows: TGTGCCAGCAGTGATGGCTGGGACTTCCAGTTCTTC. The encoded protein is CASSDGWDFQFF.

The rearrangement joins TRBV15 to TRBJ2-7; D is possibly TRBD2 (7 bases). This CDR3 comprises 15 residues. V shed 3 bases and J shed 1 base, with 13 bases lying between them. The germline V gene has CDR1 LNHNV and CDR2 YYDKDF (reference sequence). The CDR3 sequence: CATSRGGAQSYEQYF. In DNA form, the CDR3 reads TGTGCCACCAGCAGGGGGGGGGCACAGTCCTACGAGCAGTACTTC.

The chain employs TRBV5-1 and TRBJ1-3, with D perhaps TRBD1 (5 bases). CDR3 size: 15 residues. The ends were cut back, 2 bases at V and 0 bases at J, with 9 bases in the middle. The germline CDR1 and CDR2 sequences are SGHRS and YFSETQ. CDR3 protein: CASSLGADSGNTIYF. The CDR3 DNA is TGCGCCAGCAGCTTAGGGGCAGACTCTGGAAACACCATATATTTT.

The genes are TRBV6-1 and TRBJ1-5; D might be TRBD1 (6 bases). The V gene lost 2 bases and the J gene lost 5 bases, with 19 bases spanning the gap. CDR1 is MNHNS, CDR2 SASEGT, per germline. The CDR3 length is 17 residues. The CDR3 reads CASSERKPGVVHQPQHF. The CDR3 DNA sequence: TGTGCCAGCAGTGAACGGAAGCCAGGGGTTGTTCATCAGCCCCAGCATTTT.

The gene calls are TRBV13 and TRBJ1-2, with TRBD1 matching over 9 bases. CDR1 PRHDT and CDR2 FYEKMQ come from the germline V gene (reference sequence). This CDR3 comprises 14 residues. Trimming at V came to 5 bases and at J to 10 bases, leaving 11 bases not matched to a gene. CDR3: CASSLDGTGPDYTF. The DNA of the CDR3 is TGTGCCAGCAGCCTCGATGGGACAGGGCCTGACTACACCTTC.

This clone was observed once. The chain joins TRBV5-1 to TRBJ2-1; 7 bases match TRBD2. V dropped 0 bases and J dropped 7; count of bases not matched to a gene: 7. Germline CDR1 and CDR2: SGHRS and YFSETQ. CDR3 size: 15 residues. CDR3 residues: CASSLGAGAANEQFF. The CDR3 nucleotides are TGCGCCAGCAGCTTGGGGGCGGGAGCGGCGAATGAGCAGTTCTTC. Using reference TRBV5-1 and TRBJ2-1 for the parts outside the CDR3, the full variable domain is KAGVTQTPRYLIKTRGQQVTLSCSPISGHRSVSWYQQTPGQGLQFLFEYFSETQRNKGNFPGRFSGRQFSNSRSEMNVSTLELGDSALYLCASSLGAGAANEQFFGPGTRLTVL.

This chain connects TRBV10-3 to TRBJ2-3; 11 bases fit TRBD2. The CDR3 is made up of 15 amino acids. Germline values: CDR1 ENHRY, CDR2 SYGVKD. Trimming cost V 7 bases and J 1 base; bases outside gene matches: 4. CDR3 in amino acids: CAIKLAGDRTDTQYF. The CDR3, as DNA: TGTGCCATCAAACTAGCGGGGGACCGCACAGATACGCAGTATTTT.

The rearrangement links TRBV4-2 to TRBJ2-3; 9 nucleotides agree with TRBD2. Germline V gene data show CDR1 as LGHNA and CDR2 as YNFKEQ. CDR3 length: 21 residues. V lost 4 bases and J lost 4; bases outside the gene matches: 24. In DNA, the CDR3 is TGTGCCAGCAGCCCCCCCGTGGGGGAGCGGGGGGCAACCTATGGTCCAGATACGCAGTATTTT. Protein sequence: CASSPPVGERGATYGPDTQYF.

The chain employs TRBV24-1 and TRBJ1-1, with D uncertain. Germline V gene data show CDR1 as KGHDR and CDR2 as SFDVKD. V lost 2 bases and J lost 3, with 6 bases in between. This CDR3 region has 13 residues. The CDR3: CATSDSGHTEAFF. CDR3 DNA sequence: TGTGCCACCAGTGATTCGGGTCACACTGAAGCTTTCTTT.

CDR3: CASSGQGQDGYTF. The CDR3 region has the DNA TGTGCCAGCAGCGGACAGGGCCAAGATGGCTACACCTTC. This chain joins TRBV7-9 and TRBJ1-2; TRBD1 matches 8 bases. The V gene end was trimmed by 5 bases and the J gene end by 6 bases; junction bases not matched to a gene: 5. The V gene's germline CDR1 is SEHNR and CDR2 FQNEAQ (reference sequence). This CDR3 comprises 13 residues.

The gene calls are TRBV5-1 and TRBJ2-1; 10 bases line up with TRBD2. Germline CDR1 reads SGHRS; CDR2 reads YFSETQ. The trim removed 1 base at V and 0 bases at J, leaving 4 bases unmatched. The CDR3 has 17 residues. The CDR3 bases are TGCGCCAGCAGCTTGAATAGCGGGAGGATCTCCTACAATGAGCAGTTCTTC. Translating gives CASSLNSGRISYNEQFF.

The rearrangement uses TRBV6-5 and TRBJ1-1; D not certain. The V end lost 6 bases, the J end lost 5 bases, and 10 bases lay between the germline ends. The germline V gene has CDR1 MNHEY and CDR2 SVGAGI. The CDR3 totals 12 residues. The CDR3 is CASSLSGTEAFF. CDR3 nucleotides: TGTGCCAGCAGCCTTTCGGGGACTGAAGCTTTCTTT.

The CDR3 loop is CASSVAIAGVDHEQFF. In DNA, the CDR3 is TGTGCCAGCAGCGTAGCTATAGCGGGAGTCGATCATGAGCAGTTCTTC. J is TRBJ2-1 and V is TRBV9, with 9 nucleotides matching TRBD2. Germline CDR1 SGDLS, CDR2 YYNGEE. The CDR3 consists of 16 residues. Trimming at V came to 0 bases and at J to 8 bases, leaving 9 bases not matched to a gene.

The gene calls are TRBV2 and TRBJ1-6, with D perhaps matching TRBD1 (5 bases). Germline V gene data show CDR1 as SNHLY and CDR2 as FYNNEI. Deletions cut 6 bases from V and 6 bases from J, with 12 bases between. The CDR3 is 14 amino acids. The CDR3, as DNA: TGTGCCAGCAGCTGGGGGGAGGGTAATTCACCCCTCCACTTT. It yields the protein CASSWGEGNSPLHF.

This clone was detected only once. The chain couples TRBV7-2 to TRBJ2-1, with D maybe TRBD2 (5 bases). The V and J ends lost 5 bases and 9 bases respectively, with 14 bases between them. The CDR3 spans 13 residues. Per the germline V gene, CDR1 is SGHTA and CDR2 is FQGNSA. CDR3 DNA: TGTGCCAGCAGCCCGCCCTCGACTACTGAGCAGTTCTTC. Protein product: CASSPPSTTEQFF.

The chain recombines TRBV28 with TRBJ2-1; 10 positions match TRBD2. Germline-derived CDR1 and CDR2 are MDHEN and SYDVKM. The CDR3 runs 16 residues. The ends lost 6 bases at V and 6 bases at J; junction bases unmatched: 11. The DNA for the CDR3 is TGTGCCAGCAGCTCCGTTCGTCTAGCGGGAGCCAATGAGCAGTTCTTC. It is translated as CASSSVRLAGANEQFF.